One sample yielded the 18 T cell receptor beta chains listed below, sequenced in a study of shared clonotypes between healthy human individuals. Using immunoSEQ multiplex PCR, the repertoire was profiled, and TCRdb retains in-frame clones only, with some absent. The data hold under 2,500,000 clones, with 95% observed a single time. Sequencing was carried out using naive CD4+ T cells sorted from blood. This sample's subset: CD45RA+ positively selected. The receptors come from a man aged 18 to 30 in good health.

The CDR3 nucleotides are TGTGCCAGTAGTACCACGGACTATGGCTACACCTTC. Translating gives CASSTTDYGYTF. V usage is TRBV19 and J usage is TRBJ1-2; no firm D call. Looked up from germline, CDR1 is LNHDA and CDR2 is SQIVND (reference sequence). The CDR3 length is 12 residues. Trimming removed 4 bases from V and 3 bases from J, with 6 bases in between.

This chain joins TRBV25-1 and TRBJ1-1, with D perhaps TRBD1 (6 bases). CDR1 is MGHDK, CDR2 SYGVNS, per germline. V shed 4 bases and J shed 7 bases, with 10 bases lying between them. CDR3 length equals 12 residues. CDR3 in amino acids: CASSGQALEAFF. CDR3 in DNA: TGTGCCAGCAGTGGACAGGCTCTTGAAGCTTTCTTT.

The rearrangement links TRBV27 to TRBJ2-1; perhaps TRBD1 as D (5 bases). This CDR3 region has 15 residues. V was trimmed by 4 bases and J by 3 bases, leaving 13 bases between them. Germline loops: CDR1 MNHEY, CDR2 SMNVEV (reference sequence). In nucleotides, the CDR3 is TGTGCCAGCAGTTCGAGATCGACAGTCTACAATGAGCAGTTCTTC. It encodes CASSSRSTVYNEQFF.

This clone has just one count. J is TRBJ2-2 and V is TRBV7-2, with D possibly being TRBD1 (5 bases). The CDR3 is made up of 15 amino acids. V was shortened by 7 bases and J by 4 bases, with 16 bases between the two germline ends. The germline CDR1 and CDR2 sequences are SGHTA and FQGNSA. The CDR3 DNA sequence: TGTGCCAGCATTTTACCAGGGCGGAGCACCGGGGAGCTGTTTTTT. This codes for CASILPGRSTGELFF.

Of note for this clone: The sample carries other DNA sequences with the same CDR3. V and J are TRBV25-1 and TRBJ1-6; 9 nucleotides agree with TRBD1. The CDR3 contains 15 residues. CDR1 and CDR2 from the germline V gene are MGHDK and SYGVNS. V gave up 3 bases and J gave up 7 bases; unmatched junction bases: 4. The CDR3, as DNA: TGTGCCAGCAGTGAGAGCGGGACAGGGAATTCACCCCTCCACTTT. Its protein product is CASSESGTGNSPLHF.

The chain is built from TRBV5-4 and TRBJ2-5; 8 nucleotides line up with TRBD2. CDR3 size: 15 residues. The germline V gene has CDR1 SGHNT and CDR2 YYREEE (reference sequence). Unmatched junction bases numbered 10, after V lost 4 bases and J lost 5 bases. The CDR3 coding sequence is TGTGCCAGCAGCCCCTCCGGGGGGGCCCCCGAGACCCAGTACTTC. This gives the protein CASSPSGGAPETQYF.

The chain employs TRBV7-2 and TRBJ1-5; possibly TRBD1 for D (6 bases). This CDR3 region has 14 residues. V was cut by 4 bases and J by 7 bases, with 14 bases left in between. Germline loops: CDR1 SGHTA, CDR2 FQGNSA. The CDR3 nucleotides are TGTGCCAGCAGCTCAAGACAGGCAGGCCAGCCCCAGCATTTT. Its translation: CASSSRQAGQPQHF.

The chain carries TRBV25-1 and TRBJ2-5; TRBD2 matches at 14 bases. The CDR3 loop spans 17 amino acids. V trimming: 7 bases; J trimming: 5 bases; junction bases outside the gene matches: 12. Germline CDR1 MGHDK, CDR2 SYGVNS. In nucleotides, the CDR3 is TGTGCCAGCATGAAGAGACTAGCGGGAGGGCCCGGGGAGACCCAGTACTTC. This encodes CASMKRLAGGPGETQYF.

Remarks on this clone: The sample has other DNA sequences that encode this CDR3 too. This chain joins TRBV7-2 and TRBJ2-7; D uncertain. The CDR3 extends over 12 amino acids. Looked up from germline, CDR1 is SGHTA and CDR2 is FQGNSA. V shed 3 bases and J shed 2 bases, with 5 bases lying between them. Here the CDR3 reads CASSFLTYEQYF. CDR3 sequence (DNA): TGTGCCAGCAGCTTCTTGACCTACGAGCAGTACTTC.

This rearrangement joins TRBV5-1 to TRBJ2-7; D could derive from TRBD1 or TRBD2 (6 bases each). The CDR3 covers 14 residues. Germline V gives CDR1 SGHRS, CDR2 YFSETQ. Trimming removed 5 bases from V and 0 bases from J, with 12 bases in between. The CDR3 reads CASREGGPSYEQYF. The CDR3 nucleotides read TGCGCCAGCAGGGAGGGGGGCCCCTCCTACGAGCAGTACTTC.

The genes are TRBV25-1 and TRBJ1-5; D is unresolved. V lost 5 bases and J 7 bases, leaving 18 bases between the germline ends. Germline V CDR1 and CDR2: MGHDK, SYGVNS. This CDR3 has 15 residues. CDR3 region: CASSLGGYLDQPQHF. The CDR3 DNA is TGTGCCAGCAGTTTGGGCGGTTATCTTGACCAGCCCCAGCATTTT.

This clone has a single count. This CDR3 is CASSLAQGTPGPYEQYF. The CDR3 DNA sequence: TGCGCCAGCAGCTTGGCCCAGGGCACTCCCGGACCCTACGAGCAGTACTTC. V usage is TRBV5-1 and J usage is TRBJ2-7; the D gene is possibly TRBD1 (5 bases). V was trimmed by 0 bases and J by 2 bases, leaving 18 bases between them. Germline assignment: CDR1 SGHRS and CDR2 YFSETQ. This CDR3 contains 17 residues.

The chain has TRBV7-9 and TRBJ2-3; tentatively, D is TRBD1 (5 bases). The germline V gene encodes CDR1 SEHNR and CDR2 FQNEAQ (reference sequence). CDR3 length equals 15 residues. With 1 base removed from V and 3 bases from J, the gap between germline ends came to 11 bases. CDR3 sequence (DNA): TGTGCCAGCAGCTTAGGTCGACAGCCTACAGATACGCAGTATTTT. Amino acids: CASSLGRQPTDTQYF.

J is TRBJ2-1 and V is TRBV28; D is undetermined. In germline, CDR1 is MDHEN, CDR2 SYDVKM. This CDR3 region has 17 residues. V was pared by 1 base and J by 0 bases, with 13 bases between. CDR3 residues: CASSLSFGTSSYNEQFF. The DNA for the CDR3 is TGTGCCAGCAGTTTATCATTCGGTACCAGCTCCTACAATGAGCAGTTCTTC.

V usage is TRBV28 and J usage is TRBJ1-6; D gene ambiguous. This CDR3 has 14 amino acids. V dropped 6 bases and J dropped 7 bases, with 13 bases sitting between them. The germline CDR1 and CDR2 sequences are MDHEN and SYDVKM. Here the CDR3 DNA reads TGTGCCAGCAGCCCCGGGCTTTTAAATTCACCCCTCCACTTT. It encodes CASSPGLLNSPLHF.

On this clone: This sample includes further DNA sequences coding for the same CDR3. V gene TRBV7-2 combines with J gene TRBJ2-7; TRBD1 is a possible D gene (5 bases). Germline CDR1 is SGHTA and CDR2 is FQGNSA. Trimming shortened V by 1 base and J by 3 bases, and 7 bases separated the two germline ends. This CDR3 is 13 amino acids long. CDR3 region: CASSLEGLYEQYF. The DNA of the CDR3 is TGTGCCAGCAGCTTAGAGGGGCTCTACGAGCAGTACTTC.

The chain recombines TRBV30 with TRBJ2-1, with 13 bases lining up with TRBD2. Looked up from germline, CDR1 is GTSNPN and CDR2 is SVGIG (reference sequence). The CDR3 has 18 residues. V was clipped by 2 bases and J by 6 bases; unmatched bases: 13. Here the CDR3 DNA reads TGTGCCTGGAGTCTGGGGACTAGCGGGAAACCACTAAGCAATGAGCAGTTCTTC. Protein: CAWSLGTSGKPLSNEQFF. The whole variable domain, remainder taken from reference TRBV30 and TRBJ2-1, is SQTIHQWPATLVQPVGSPLSLECTVEGTSNPNLYWYRQAAGRGLQLLFYSVGIGQISSEVPQNLSASRPQDRQFILSSKKLLLSDSGFYLCAWSLGTSGKPLSNEQFFGPGTRLTVL.

J is TRBJ2-5 and V is TRBV5-5, with 8 nucleotides matching TRBD2. Looked up from germline, CDR1 is SGHKS and CDR2 is YYEKEE (reference sequence). V was clipped by 4 bases and J by 2 bases; unmatched bases: 7. The CDR3 length is 15 residues. The CDR3 DNA reads as TGTGCCAGCAGCCCGGGAGGGCAGGGACAAGAGACCCAGTACTTC. Amino acids: CASSPGGQGQETQYF.